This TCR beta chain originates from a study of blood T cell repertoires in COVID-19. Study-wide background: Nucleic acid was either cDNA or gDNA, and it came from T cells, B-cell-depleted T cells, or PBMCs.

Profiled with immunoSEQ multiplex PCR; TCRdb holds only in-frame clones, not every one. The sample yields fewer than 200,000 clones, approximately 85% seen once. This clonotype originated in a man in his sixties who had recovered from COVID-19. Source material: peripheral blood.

CDR3 protein: CASSLEGGRSMALEAFF. As DNA, the CDR3 is TGCGCCAGCAGCTTGGAGGGGGGGCGGTCAATGGCCCTGGAAGCTTTCTTT. J is TRBJ1-1 and V is TRBV5-1; a possible D gene is TRBD1 (6 bases). Germline assignment: CDR1 SGHRS and CDR2 YFSETQ. Trimming shortened V by 0 bases and J by 8 bases, and 23 bases separated the two germline ends. CDR3 length: 17 residues.